These 28 T cell receptor beta chains were sequenced from one sample in a study of cytomegalovirus exposure and HLA in healthy donors. PCR primers comprised 60 Vbeta and 13 Jbeta primers. Sequencing used immunoSEQ multiplex PCR; TCRdb keeps in-frame clones, though not all of them. The table lists about 120,000 clones. Material: PBMCs. The receptor source for this set is a man aged 35-49 years in good health and CMV-seropositive.

The genes are TRBV7-3 and TRBJ2-1; tentative D call: TRBD2 (6 bases). This CDR3 has 16 amino acids. Germline V gives CDR1 SGHTA, CDR2 FQGTGA. Trimming removed 6 bases from V and 0 bases from J, with 15 bases in between. The chain's CDR3 is CASRTREPRSYNEQFF. The CDR3, as DNA: TGTGCCAGCAGGACTCGGGAGCCCCGCTCCTACAATGAGCAGTTCTTC.

The chain carries TRBV27 and TRBJ1-5, with D possibly TRBD1 on 6 matching bases. CDR1 MNHEY and CDR2 SMNVEV come from the germline V gene (reference sequence). The V end was cut by 6 bases, the J end by 4 bases, with 22 bases between. The CDR3 runs to 17 residues. CDR3 sequence: CASRKVSGTPINQPQHF. DNA for the CDR3: TGTGCCAGCAGAAAAGTAAGCGGGACACCGATTAATCAGCCCCAGCATTTT.

The rearrangement uses TRBV27 and TRBJ2-1, with 14 bases aligning to TRBD2. Germline lookup yields CDR1 MNHEY and CDR2 SMNVEV (reference sequence). The CDR3 totals 16 residues. The junction had 8 bases not matched to a gene; V was cut back by 5 bases and J by 8 bases. In DNA form, the CDR3 reads TGTGCCAGCAGTAGGGGACTAGCGGGAGACCGCTATGAGCAGTTCTTC. Translated, it gives CASSRGLAGDRYEQFF.

V gene TRBV19 combines with J gene TRBJ2-2; 10 bases match TRBD2. Germline CDR1 LNHDA, CDR2 SQIVND (reference sequence). CDR3 length: 17 residues. V trimming: 6 bases; J trimming: 2 bases; junction bases outside the gene matches: 9. The CDR3 is CASSGSLAGGNTGELFF. CDR3 nucleotides: TGTGCCAGTAGCGGTTCCTTAGCGGGAGGAAACACCGGGGAGCTGTTTTTT.

J is TRBJ2-1 and V is TRBV15; D not resolved. The germline gives CDR1 LNHNV, CDR2 YYDKDF (reference sequence). V was shortened by 1 base and J by 5 bases, with 9 bases between the two germline ends. The CDR3 is made up of 14 amino acids. The CDR3 reads CATSRGRRDNEQFF. CDR3 sequence (DNA): TGTGCCACCAGCAGAGGTCGTCGGGACAATGAGCAGTTCTTC.

The genes are TRBV7-8 and TRBJ2-7; 8 bases are shared with TRBD2. This CDR3 is 16 amino acids long. Looked up from germline, CDR1 is SGHVS and CDR2 is FQNEAQ. V lost 5 bases to trimming and J lost 0 bases; unmatched junction nucleotides: 9. CDR3 sequence (DNA): TGTGCCAGCAGCCCCATTAGCGGGGAGGCCTCCTACGAGCAGTACTTC. It codes for CASSPISGEASYEQYF.

The chain is built from TRBV11-2 and TRBJ2-1; perhaps TRBD2 as D (6 bases). The CDR3 loop spans 16 amino acids. The germline V gene has CDR1 SGHAT and CDR2 FQNNGV. V was cut by 1 base and J by 4 bases, with 14 bases left in between. CDR3 sequence reads: CASSLVSGRTYNEQFF. The CDR3 nucleotides are TGTGCCAGCAGCTTAGTCTCCGGGAGAACTTACAATGAGCAGTTCTTC.

The chain joins TRBV19 to TRBJ2-7, with D possibly TRBD1 on 6 matching bases. The V end was cut by 8 bases, the J end by 0 bases, with 14 bases between. There are 14 residues in the CDR3. Germline lookup yields CDR1 LNHDA and CDR2 SQIVND (reference sequence). The CDR3 sequence: CASAYQDSSYEQYF. CDR3 bases: TGTGCCAGTGCATACCAGGACAGCTCCTACGAGCAGTACTTC.

The chain uses TRBV4-2 and TRBJ1-5; tentatively, D is TRBD1 (6 bases). Germline CDR1 is LGHNA and CDR2 is YNFKEQ. Trimming pared 0 bases from V and 6 bases from J, leaving 15 bases between. The CDR3 runs 16 residues. CDR3 in amino acids: CASSQEQGSERQPQHF. The CDR3 DNA is TGTGCCAGCAGCCAAGAACAGGGAAGCGAGCGTCAGCCCCAGCATTTT.

The chain links TRBV18 to TRBJ2-7; 7 bases are shared with TRBD1. CDR1 and CDR2 (germline): KGHSH, LQKENI. V trimming: 6 bases; J trimming: 2 bases; junction bases outside the gene matches: 4. There are 13 residues in the CDR3. In nucleotides, the CDR3 is TGTGCCAGCTCGCCGGGACAGACCTACGAGCAGTACTTC. Translating it yields CASSPGQTYEQYF.

The chain carries TRBV9 and TRBJ2-7; D is unresolved. V shed 0 bases and J shed 5 bases, with 12 bases lying between them. Per the germline V gene, CDR1 is SGDLS and CDR2 is YYNGEE. The CDR3 spans 14 residues. The CDR3 protein is CASSVDNSFDEQYF. In DNA, the CDR3 is TGTGCCAGCAGCGTAGATAACAGCTTCGACGAGCAGTACTTC.

The V gene is TRBV28, the J gene TRBJ2-5; D is unresolved. Germline V CDR1 and CDR2: MDHEN, SYDVKM. The CDR3 consists of 12 residues. Trimming removed 4 bases from V and 5 bases from J, with 8 bases in between. CDR3 amino acids: CASSSPVETQYF. CDR3 sequence (DNA): TGTGCCAGCAGTTCTCCTGTTGAGACCCAGTACTTC.

The chain carries TRBV15 and TRBJ2-7; 7 positions match TRBD2. The V segment lost 4 bases and the J segment 5 bases; nucleotides outside the gene matches: 11. The CDR3 is made up of 15 amino acids. Per germline, CDR1 LNHNV and CDR2 YYDKDF (reference sequence). This chain's CDR3 is CATSTRLAIIDEQYF. CDR3 DNA sequence: TGTGCCACCAGCACCCGACTAGCAATTATCGACGAGCAGTACTTC.

J is TRBJ1-2 and V is TRBV5-6, with D unresolved. Germline V gene lookup returns CDR1 SGHDT and CDR2 YYEEEE. The CDR3 loop spans 13 amino acids. The V end was cut by 2 bases, the J end by 8 bases, with 13 bases between. The CDR3 sequence: CASSLWVEGGYTF. Here the CDR3 DNA reads TGTGCCAGCAGCTTATGGGTGGAGGGCGGCTACACCTTC. Full variable domain (rest looked up from reference TRBV5-6 and TRBJ1-2): DAGVTQSPTHLIKTRGQQVTLRCSPKSGHDTVSWYQQALGQGPQFIFQYYEEEERQRGNFPDRFSGHQFPNYSSELNVNALLLGDSALYLCASSLWVEGGYTFGSGTRLTVV.

This sequence joins TRBV5-6 and TRBJ1-2, with D possibly matching TRBD1 (6 bases). Germline loops: CDR1 SGHDT, CDR2 YYEEEE. The germline V and J ends were trimmed by 0 bases and 3 bases, with 12 bases remaining between them. There are 15 residues in the CDR3. CDR3 residues: CASSLARGAHYGYTF. The CDR3 DNA sequence: TGTGCCAGCAGCTTGGCCAGGGGAGCCCACTATGGCTACACCTTC.

The chain is built from TRBV5-1 and TRBJ2-7, with D possibly matching TRBD2 (6 bases). Trimming took off 0 bases at V and 7 bases at J, with 17 bases between the two ends. Germline values: CDR1 SGHRS, CDR2 YFSETQ. The CDR3 totals 15 residues. CDR3 amino acids: CASSLAVNEGREQYF. The CDR3 nucleotides are TGCGCCAGCAGCTTGGCGGTAAACGAGGGGAGGGAGCAGTACTTC.

The rearrangement uses TRBV4-1 and TRBJ2-7; D gene uncertain. V dropped 4 bases and J dropped 3 bases, with 13 bases sitting between them. The CDR3 spans 14 residues. The germline V gene encodes CDR1 MGHRA and CDR2 YSYEKL. CDR3 amino acids: CASSPRESHYEQYF. CDR3 coding DNA: TGCGCCAGCAGCCCCCGAGAGTCCCACTACGAGCAGTACTTC.

DNA of the CDR3: TGTGCCAGCAGTCGGGGGTGGACCGGGGAGCTGTTTTTT. Its protein product is CASSRGWTGELFF. This chain connects TRBV27 to TRBJ2-2; a possible D gene is TRBD2 (6 bases). The CDR3 has 13 residues. V gave up 5 bases and J gave up 5 bases, with 9 bases separating them. CDR1 and CDR2 from the germline V gene are MNHEY and SMNVEV (reference sequence).

V usage is TRBV5-6 and J usage is TRBJ2-6; 9 positions agree with TRBD1. Germline lookup yields CDR1 SGHDT and CDR2 YYEEEE. This CDR3 has 19 amino acids. J lost 0 bases, V lost 2 bases, and 9 bases had no gene match. The CDR3 DNA is TGTGCCAGCAGCTTCCGGGACAGGGACCCTTACTCTGGGGCCAACGTCCTGACTTTC. Protein: CASSFRDRDPYSGANVLTF.

V is TRBV5-1 and J is TRBJ2-3; 7 positions match TRBD2. J was trimmed by 0 bases and V by 3 bases; bases with no gene match: 4. The CDR3 spans 15 residues. The germline V gene has CDR1 SGHRS and CDR2 YFSETQ. CDR3: CASSSSGFSTDTQYF. The DNA of the CDR3 is TGCGCCAGCAGCTCTAGCGGTTTTAGCACAGATACGCAGTATTTT.

The genes are TRBV5-8 and TRBJ2-5; 10 bases are a match to TRBD2. The CDR3 covers 17 residues. After removal of 2 bases from V and 2 bases from J, the junction contained 9 bases not matched to a gene. In germline, CDR1 is SGHTS, CDR2 YDEGEE. The CDR3 nucleotides read TGTGCCAGCAGCTTCGGGGGAGCGGGAGGGCCTCAAGAGACCCAGTACTTC. It yields the protein CASSFGGAGGPQETQYF. The variable domain in full, completed from reference TRBV5-8 and TRBJ2-5, reads EAGVTQSPTHLIKTRGQQATLRCSPISGHTSVYWYQQALGLGLQFLLWYDEGEERNRGNFPPRFSGRQFPNYSSELNVNALELEDSALYLCASSFGGAGGPQETQYFGPGTRLLVL.

The chain uses TRBV2 and TRBJ2-6, with D possibly TRBD1 on 6 matching bases. This CDR3 is built from 15 residues. V was shortened by 9 bases and J by 1 base, with 13 bases between the two germline ends. Per germline, CDR1 SNHLY and CDR2 FYNNEI. The CDR3 is CASTYRVSGANVLTF. CDR3 nucleotide sequence: TGTGCCAGTACCTACAGGGTGTCTGGGGCCAACGTCCTGACTTTC.

This sequence joins TRBV29-1 and TRBJ2-6, with D perhaps TRBD1 (6 bases). There are 15 residues in the CDR3. Germline lookup yields CDR1 SQVTM and CDR2 ANQGSEA. Trimming cost V 6 bases and J 0 bases, with 12 bases left between them. CDR3 protein: CSVARTDSGANVLTF. CDR3 DNA sequence: TGCAGCGTCGCGAGGACAGACTCTGGGGCCAACGTCCTGACTTTC.

Regarding this clone: The sample carries other DNA sequences with the same CDR3. V and J are TRBV6-5 and TRBJ2-7, with 9 bases that match TRBD2. With 0 bases clipped from V and 4 bases from J, the junction kept 4 bases outside the gene matches. Germline CDR1 MNHEY, CDR2 SVGAGI. CDR3 length: 15 residues. CDR3 loop: CASSYSAGGPYEQYF. The CDR3 nucleotides are TGTGCCAGCAGTTACTCGGCGGGAGGGCCTTACGAGCAGTACTTC.

The J gene is TRBJ1-2, the V gene TRBV13; D is uncertain. Trimming stripped 4 bases from V and 6 bases from J, with 12 bases between. This CDR3 has 13 residues. From germline, CDR1 is PRHDT and CDR2 FYEKMQ (reference sequence). CDR3 region: CASSSFKGDGYTF. CDR3 in DNA: TGTGCCAGCAGCTCCTTTAAAGGAGATGGCTACACCTTC.

The chain recombines TRBV4-1 with TRBJ2-2; 10 positions match TRBD2. The trim removed 1 base at V and 5 bases at J, leaving 10 bases unmatched. CDR3 length equals 18 residues. Per germline, CDR1 MGHRA and CDR2 YSYEKL. The CDR3 loop reads CASSQVVLGTSATGELFF. CDR3 in DNA: TGCGCCAGCAGCCAAGTTGTCCTTGGGACTAGCGCAACCGGGGAGCTGTTTTTT.

The chain combines TRBV19 with TRBJ2-3; 9 positions match TRBD1. The germline CDR1 and CDR2 sequences are LNHDA and SQIVND (reference sequence). This CDR3 has 15 residues. Germline trimming cut 3 bases from V and 3 bases from J; bases unmatched to any gene: 4. CDR3 loop: CASSIRTGDTDTQYF. The DNA for the CDR3 is TGTGCCAGTAGTATCCGGACAGGGGATACAGATACGCAGTATTTT.

The chain links TRBV19 to TRBJ2-7, with a weak D call TRBD2 (6 bases). V was clipped by 1 base and J by 7 bases, with 11 bases between them. Germline V lookup: CDR1 LNHDA, CDR2 SQIVND (reference sequence). This CDR3 contains 13 residues. CDR3 sequence: CASSIVGGPEQYF. DNA of the CDR3: TGTGCCAGTAGTATAGTTGGAGGGCCGGAGCAGTACTTC.